The present T cell receptor (beta chain) was sequenced within a study of T cell responses to AZD1222 COVID-19 vaccine. Regarding the study as a whole: Donor demographics were predominantly white British with a female majority; clonal diversity may be underestimated.

The V and J ends lost 3 bases and 6 bases respectively, with 0 bases between them. There are 11 residues in the CDR3. Only one count was recorded for this clone. Antigen unknown. TCRdb keeps only in-frame clones here, not all; method: immunoSEQ multiplex PCR. The sample holds 100,000 to 150,000 clones, about nine tenths seen once. J is TRBJ1-6 and V is TRBV12-3 or TRBV12-4; D is unresolved. The source was peripheral blood, collected on day 0 of AZD1222 vaccination. The receptor was derived from an adult in good health. DNA for the CDR3: TGTGCCAGCAGTTTTAATTCACCCCTCCACTTT. This translates into CASSFNSPLHF.